Here is one T cell receptor (beta chain) with its context. Its target is unknown. The sample originates from a study of shared clonotypes between healthy human individuals. Whole-study context: For every donor, three CD4 naive, three CD4 memory, two CD8 naive and one CD8 memory plates were used.

Between the trimmed V and J ends, which lost 4 bases and 1 base, there was a span of 16 bases. The germline CDR1 and CDR2 sequences are MNHEY and SMNVEV (reference sequence). The CDR3 covers 17 residues. Study results and caveats: Naive subsets typically showed greater estimated richness than memory subsets. Generation probabilities of non-shared clonotypes were lower (relative to those shared by all four donors).

As processed by the authors: ImmunoSEQ junction-only sequences lacked quality scores, so their filtering differed. Produced via immunoSEQ multiplex PCR; TCRdb's table is partial and in-frame only. D and trimming were read from the DNA, whereas the V and J calls and clone size are those reported in that table. Of approximately 2.5 million clones listed, over 85% are singletons. Sequenced sample: naive CD4+ T cells from PBMCs. Stated subset: CD45RA+ positively selected. The receptor was isolated from a man younger than 35 in good health. Some clones in this sample may be carry-over from other donors' samples. The V call is TRBV27, the J call TRBJ2-2; D gene unclear. The DNA of the CDR3 is TGTGCCAGCAGTTCGCTCCCCTTCAACCGGAACACCGGGGAGCTGTTTTTT. It translates to CASSSLPFNRNTGELFF.